This T cell receptor (beta chain) comes out of a study of beta chain features in type 1 diabetes. Study-level results: cDNA-based reads could over-represent cells with high TCR expression.

Every donor provided one heparinised blood draw, which averaged approximately 100 mL. CD4+ cells of the naive, central memory, regulatory and stem cell-like memory types were sorted via CD45RO/CCR7/CD25/CD127/CD95/CD27. The isolated RNA, all of it, was reverse transcribed, so expressed TCRB transcripts were what got sequenced. Using immunoSEQ multiplex PCR, the repertoire was profiled, and TCRdb retains in-frame clones only, with some absent. In the table there are under 900,000 clones, 15% to 20% of which are singletons. Germline CDR1 and CDR2: SGHDN and FVKESK. The V end was cut by 5 bases, the J end by 3 bases, with 17 bases between. The CDR3 runs 15 residues. This clone turned up a few times. Its antigen is unidentified.

The TCR was taken from a woman between 18 and 29 years old in good health. Material for sequencing was naive CD4+ T cells from blood. The chain joins TRBV14 to TRBJ2-7; D gene ambiguous. For the CDR3, the DNA is TGTGCCAGCAGCGCGTTTGGTCTCGCTATCTACGAGCAGTACTTC. It codes for CASSAFGLAIYEQYF.